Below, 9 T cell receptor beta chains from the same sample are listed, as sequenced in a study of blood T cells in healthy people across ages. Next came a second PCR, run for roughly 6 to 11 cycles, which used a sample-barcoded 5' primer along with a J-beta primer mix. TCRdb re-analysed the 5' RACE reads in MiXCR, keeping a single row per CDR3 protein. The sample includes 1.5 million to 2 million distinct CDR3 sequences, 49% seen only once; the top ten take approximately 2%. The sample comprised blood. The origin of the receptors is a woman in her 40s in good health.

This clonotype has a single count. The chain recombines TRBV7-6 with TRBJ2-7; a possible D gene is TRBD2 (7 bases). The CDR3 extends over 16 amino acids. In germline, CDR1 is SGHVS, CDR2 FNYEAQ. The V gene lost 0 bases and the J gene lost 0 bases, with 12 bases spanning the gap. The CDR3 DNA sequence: TGTGCCAGCAGCTTAGCCGGGGGGCCTCCCTCCTACGAGCAGTACTTC. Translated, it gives CASSLAGGPPSYEQYF.

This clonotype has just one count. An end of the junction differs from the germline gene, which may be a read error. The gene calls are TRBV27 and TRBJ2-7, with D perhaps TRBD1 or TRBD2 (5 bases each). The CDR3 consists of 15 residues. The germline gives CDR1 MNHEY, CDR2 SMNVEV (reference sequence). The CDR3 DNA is TGTGCCAGCAGTCTATCTCCGGGACCCGGGGAGACCCTGTACTTC. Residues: CASSLSPGPGETLYF.

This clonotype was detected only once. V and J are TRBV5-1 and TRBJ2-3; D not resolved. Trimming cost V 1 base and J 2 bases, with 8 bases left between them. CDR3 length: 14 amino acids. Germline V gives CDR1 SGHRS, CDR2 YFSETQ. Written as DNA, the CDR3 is TGCGCCAGCAGCTTGTCCAACCCCACAGATACGCAGTATTTT. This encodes CASSLSNPTDTQYF.

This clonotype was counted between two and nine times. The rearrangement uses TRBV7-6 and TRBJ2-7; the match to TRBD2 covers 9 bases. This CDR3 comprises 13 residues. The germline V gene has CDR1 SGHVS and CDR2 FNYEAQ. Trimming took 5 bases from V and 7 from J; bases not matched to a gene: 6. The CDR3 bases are TGTGCCAGCAGCGCCGGACTAGCGCGTGAGCAGTACTTC. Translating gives CASSAGLAREQYF.

CDR3 DNA: TGTGCCAGCACCAGGACAGGGGTAAATTCACCCCTCCACTTT. Its translation: CASTRTGVNSPLHF. The chain carries TRBV7-2 and TRBJ1-6; TRBD1 matches 9 bases. The CDR3 is 14 amino acids. V dropped 7 bases and J dropped 7; count of bases not matched to a gene: 5. Germline CDR1 is SGHTA and CDR2 is FQGNSA.

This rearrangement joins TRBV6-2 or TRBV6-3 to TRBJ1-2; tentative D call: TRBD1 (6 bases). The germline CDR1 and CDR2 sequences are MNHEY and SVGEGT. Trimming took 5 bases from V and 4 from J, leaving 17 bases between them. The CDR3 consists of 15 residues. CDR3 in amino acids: CASSTGTPRVYGYTF. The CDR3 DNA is TGTGCCAGCAGTACCGGGACACCGAGGGTCTATGGCTACACCTTC.

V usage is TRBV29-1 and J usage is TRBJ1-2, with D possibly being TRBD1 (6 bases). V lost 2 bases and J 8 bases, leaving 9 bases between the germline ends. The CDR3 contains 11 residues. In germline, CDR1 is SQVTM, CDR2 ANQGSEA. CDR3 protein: CSVETGSGYTF. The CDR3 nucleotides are TGCAGCGTTGAAACAGGGTCGGGCTACACCTTC.

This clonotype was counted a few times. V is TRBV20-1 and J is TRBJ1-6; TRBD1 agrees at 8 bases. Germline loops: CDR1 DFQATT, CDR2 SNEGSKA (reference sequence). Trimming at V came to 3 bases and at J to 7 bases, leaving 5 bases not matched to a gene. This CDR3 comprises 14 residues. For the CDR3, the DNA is TGCAGTGCTAGCCTTCAGGGGGCAAATTCACCCCTCCACTTT. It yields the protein CSASLQGANSPLHF.

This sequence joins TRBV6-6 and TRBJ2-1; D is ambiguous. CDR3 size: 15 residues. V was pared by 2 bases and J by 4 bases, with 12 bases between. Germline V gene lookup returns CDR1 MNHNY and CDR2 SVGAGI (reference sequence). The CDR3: CASSYALPAYNEQFF. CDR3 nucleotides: TGTGCCAGCAGTTACGCGTTACCAGCTTACAATGAGCAGTTCTTC.